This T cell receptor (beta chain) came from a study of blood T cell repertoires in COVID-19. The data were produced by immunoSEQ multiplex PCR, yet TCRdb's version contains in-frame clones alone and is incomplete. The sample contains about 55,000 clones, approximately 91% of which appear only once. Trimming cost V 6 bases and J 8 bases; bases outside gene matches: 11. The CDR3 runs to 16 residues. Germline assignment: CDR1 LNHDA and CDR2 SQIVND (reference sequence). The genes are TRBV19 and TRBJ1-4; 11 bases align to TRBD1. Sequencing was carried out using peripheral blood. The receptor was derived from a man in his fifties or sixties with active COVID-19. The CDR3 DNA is TGTGCCAGTAGGCCGGGACAGGGGGTATTCGGCGAAAAACTGTTTTTT. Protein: CASRPGQGVFGEKLFF.